Listed here are 23 T cell receptor beta chains from one sample, sequenced in a study of T cells in tuberculosis. Clones were read by immunoSEQ multiplex PCR, and TCRdb kept only the in-frame ones, dropping some. The sample records tens of thousands of clones, roughly 94% being singletons. Described time point: new active TB diagnosis, blood taken before or within 7 days of starting treatment. Source: PBMCs, taken at tuberculosis diagnosis. These receptors were collected from an adult with tuberculosis. Some clones in this sample may be carry-over from other donors' samples.

The chain carries TRBV15 and TRBJ2-3, with 10 bases that match TRBD2. Germline CDR1 reads LNHNV; CDR2 reads YYDKDF (reference sequence). J gave up 0 bases and V 3 bases, and 15 bases lay outside the gene matches. The CDR3 sequence is 20 residues long. CDR3 residues: CATSRVLGLAGDASTDTQYF. The CDR3, as DNA: TGTGCCACCAGCAGGGTTTTAGGGCTAGCGGGGGACGCTAGCACAGATACGCAGTATTTT.

The chain recombines TRBV9 with TRBJ2-1; 8 bases match TRBD1. Trimming cost V 2 bases and J 4 bases; bases outside gene matches: 29. In germline, CDR1 is SGDLS, CDR2 YYNGEE. The CDR3 has 23 amino acids. This CDR3 reads CASSVSQSRIATHRGATYNEQFF. CDR3 sequence (DNA): TGTGCCAGCAGCGTGAGTCAGTCTAGGATCGCGACGCACAGGGGGGCTACATACAATGAGCAGTTCTTC.

The chain uses TRBV19 and TRBJ2-7; D might be TRBD2 (6 bases). Germline V gene sequence: CDR1 LNHDA, CDR2 SQIVND (reference sequence). Trimming pared 4 bases from V and 2 bases from J, leaving 21 bases between. This CDR3 comprises 17 residues. CDR3 protein: CASSTTLGLPDPYEQYF. CDR3 nucleotide sequence: TGTGCCAGTAGTACCACCCTCGGACTACCTGACCCCTACGAGCAGTACTTC.

The chain uses TRBV27 and TRBJ1-1; 7 bases are shared with TRBD1. This CDR3 spans 14 amino acids. Germline V gives CDR1 MNHEY, CDR2 SMNVEV (reference sequence). Trimming took 5 bases from V and 0 from J; bases not matched to a gene: 3. In DNA form, the CDR3 reads TGTGCCAGCAGTAGACAGGGTATGAACACTGAAGCTTTCTTT. This sequence encodes CASSRQGMNTEAFF.

By sample share, this clone is medium-sized. This chain uses TRBV7-6 with TRBJ2-7, with a weak D call TRBD1 (5 bases). The CDR3 has 14 residues. Germline V CDR1 and CDR2: SGHVS, FNYEAQ. With 2 bases removed from V and 5 bases from J, the gap between germline ends came to 13 bases. CDR3 residues: CASSLRQGRDEQYF. In DNA form, the CDR3 reads TGTGCCAGCAGCTTAAGGCAGGGTAGGGACGAGCAGTACTTC.

The chain combines TRBV4-1 with TRBJ1-3; 7 positions agree with TRBD1. This CDR3 contains 15 residues. Germline assignment: CDR1 MGHRA and CDR2 YSYEKL. V dropped 4 bases and J dropped 0; count of bases not matched to a gene: 3. The CDR3 DNA is TGCGCCAGCAGCCGGACAGGTAGCTCTGGAAACACCATATATTTT. Residues: CASSRTGSSGNTIYF.

The chain has TRBV30 and TRBJ2-7; 7 bases line up with TRBD1. CDR3 length equals 13 residues. Germline CDR1 GTSNPN, CDR2 SVGIG (reference sequence). Trimming took 1 base from V and 3 from J; bases not matched to a gene: 3. The CDR3 DNA sequence: TGTGCCTGGAGTGACTACAGGGGCTACGAGCAGTACTTC. Encoded protein: CAWSDYRGYEQYF. The variable domain in full, with the rest retrieved from reference TRBV30 and TRBJ2-7, is SQTIHQWPATLVQPVGSPLSLECTVEGTSNPNLYWYRQAAGRGLQLLFYSVGIGQISSEVPQNLSASRPQDRQFILSSKKLLLSDSGFYLCAWSDYRGYEQYFGPGTRLTVT.

This chain links TRBV25-1 with TRBJ2-3; D might be TRBD2 (5 bases). Germline CDR1 is MGHDK and CDR2 is SYGVNS. The CDR3 contains 13 residues. Deletions cut 7 bases from V and 1 base from J, with 9 bases between. In nucleotides, the CDR3 is TGTGCCAGCAACTCGCGGGGCACAGATACGCAGTATTTT. Its translation is CASNSRGTDTQYF.

The rearrangement links TRBV5-5 to TRBJ1-4, with a possible D match to TRBD1 (5 bases). The V end was cut by 1 base, the J end by 5 bases, with 9 bases between. This CDR3 comprises 14 residues. CDR1 SGHKS and CDR2 YYEKEE come from the germline V gene (reference sequence). The chain's CDR3 is CASSLTGLNEKLFF. As DNA, the CDR3 is TGTGCCAGCAGCTTGACAGGCCTGAATGAAAAACTGTTTTTT.

V gene TRBV5-8 combines with J gene TRBJ2-3; a weak D match, TRBD1 (6 bases). The germline CDR1 and CDR2 sequences are SGHTS and YDEGEE. The CDR3 runs 15 residues. Trimming cost V 0 bases and J 3 bases, with 11 bases left between them. Written as DNA, the CDR3 is TGTGCCAGCAGCTTGGGATGGGGGCAGACAGATACGCAGTATTTT. Translation: CASSLGWGQTDTQYF. Together with reference TRBV5-8 and TRBJ2-3, the CDR3 gives the full variable domain: EAGVTQSPTHLIKTRGQQATLRCSPISGHTSVYWYQQALGLGLQFLLWYDEGEERNRGNFPPRFSGRQFPNYSSELNVNALELEDSALYLCASSLGWGQTDTQYFGPGTRLTVL.

This clone was detected once. This sequence joins TRBV27 and TRBJ2-1, with D possibly matching TRBD1 (5 bases). Trimming took off 5 bases at V and 6 bases at J, with 8 bases between the two ends. Looked up from germline, CDR1 is MNHEY and CDR2 is SMNVEV (reference sequence). The CDR3 runs to 12 residues. The CDR3 bases are TGTGCCAGCAGTGTAACAGGCAATGAGCAGTTCTTC. Residues: CASSVTGNEQFF.

The chain joins TRBV2 to TRBJ1-5; 9 bases are shared with TRBD1. There are 14 residues in the CDR3. The J segment lost 7 bases and the V segment lost 6 bases, leaving 7 bases of the junction unmatched. Germline assignment: CDR1 SNHLY and CDR2 FYNNEI. The CDR3 reads CASRRDRVKQPQHF. Here the CDR3 DNA reads TGTGCCAGCAGGAGGGACAGGGTGAAACAGCCCCAGCATTTT. Full variable domain (rest looked up from reference TRBV2 and TRBJ1-5): EPEVTQTPSHQVTQMGQEVILRCVPISNHLYFYWYRQILGQKVEFLVSFYNNEISEKSEIFDDQFSVERPDGSNFTLKIRSTKLEDSAMYFCASRRDRVKQPQHFGDGTRLSIL.

The genes are TRBV5-6 and TRBJ1-2; 9 nucleotides agree with TRBD1. CDR1 is SGHDT and CDR2 is YYEEEE in the germline V gene. This CDR3 is 14 amino acids long. V lost 0 bases to trimming and J lost 6 bases; unmatched junction nucleotides: 3. The CDR3 is CASSLAGTGNGYTF. CDR3 coding DNA: TGTGCCAGCAGCTTGGCTGGGACAGGGAATGGCTACACCTTC.

The V gene is TRBV5-4, the J gene TRBJ1-2; D call uncertain. CDR1 and CDR2 from the germline V gene are SGHNT and YYREEE (reference sequence). This CDR3 region has 15 residues. V dropped 3 bases and J dropped 6 bases, with 18 bases sitting between them. CDR3 sequence: CASSYGSLSEDGYTF. CDR3 bases: TGTGCCAGCAGCTACGGGAGTCTCTCTGAAGATGGCTACACCTTC.

The J gene is TRBJ1-3, the V gene TRBV5-1, with 10 nucleotides matching TRBD1. Looked up from germline, CDR1 is SGHRS and CDR2 is YFSETQ. The CDR3 runs to 16 residues. Trimming removed 0 bases from V and 4 bases from J; junction bases left unmatched: 4. The CDR3 nucleotides are TGCGCCAGCAGCTTGGTGGGACAGGGGAGGGGAAACACCATATATTTT. Its protein is CASSLVGQGRGNTIYF. The full variable domain, with the rest looked up from reference TRBV5-1 and TRBJ1-3, is KAGVTQTPRYLIKTRGQQVTLSCSPISGHRSVSWYQQTPGQGLQFLFEYFSETQRNKGNFPGRFSGRQFSNSRSEMNVSTLELGDSALYLCASSLVGQGRGNTIYFGEGSWLTVV.

This rearrangement joins TRBV18 to TRBJ2-1; TRBD2 might be the D (6 bases). Trimming took 6 bases from V and 4 from J, leaving 19 bases between them. The CDR3 extends over 16 amino acids. Germline CDR1 and CDR2: KGHSH and LQKENI. The CDR3 protein is CASSQDGGSRYNEQFF. As DNA, the CDR3 is TGTGCCAGCTCTCAAGATGGGGGGAGTCGGTACAATGAGCAGTTCTTC.

The chain uses TRBV5-4 and TRBJ1-2; TRBD1 might be the D (5 bases). The germline V gene encodes CDR1 SGHNT and CDR2 YYREEE (reference sequence). Trimming took off 5 bases at V and 1 base at J, with 21 bases between the two ends. The CDR3 is made up of 17 amino acids. The CDR3: CASSFDPGRGGNYGYTF. DNA for the CDR3: TGTGCCAGCAGTTTTGACCCGGGACGCGGGGGTAACTATGGCTACACCTTC.

The table lists this clone with a count of one. V usage is TRBV30 and J usage is TRBJ2-2; D is undetermined. Germline V gene data show CDR1 as GTSNPN and CDR2 as SVGIG (reference sequence). This CDR3 has 16 amino acids. The germline V and J ends were trimmed by 4 bases and 5 bases, with 20 bases remaining between them. CDR3 in amino acids: CAWNDDPRSETGELFF. The CDR3 nucleotides are TGTGCCTGGAACGATGACCCTAGGTCGGAAACCGGGGAGCTGTTTTTT.

This clone was counted a single time. V is TRBV30 and J is TRBJ2-7; 7 bases line up with TRBD2. J lost 4 bases, V lost 4 bases, and 19 bases had no gene match. The CDR3 is made up of 17 amino acids. Germline lookup yields CDR1 GTSNPN and CDR2 SVGIG (reference sequence). The CDR3 protein is CAWTPRLRSRESYEQYF. CDR3 bases: TGTGCCTGGACCCCTCGTTTGAGGTCGCGGGAGTCGTACGAGCAGTACTTC. Full variable domain (missing parts from reference TRBV30 and TRBJ2-7): SQTIHQWPATLVQPVGSPLSLECTVEGTSNPNLYWYRQAAGRGLQLLFYSVGIGQISSEVPQNLSASRPQDRQFILSSKKLLLSDSGFYLCAWTPRLRSRESYEQYFGPGTRLTVT.

The V and J genes are TRBV5-4 and TRBJ1-1; D gene ambiguous. V gave up 2 bases and J gave up 2 bases, with 4 bases separating them. From germline, CDR1 is SGHNT and CDR2 YYREEE (reference sequence). The CDR3 is made up of 12 amino acids. Here the CDR3 reads CASSFSNTEAFF. Written as DNA, the CDR3 is TGTGCCAGCAGCTTCTCCAACACTGAAGCTTTCTTT.

The chain employs TRBV7-8 and TRBJ1-1; TRBD1 is a possible D gene (5 bases). Per germline, CDR1 SGHVS and CDR2 FQNEAQ. This CDR3 comprises 16 residues. V was trimmed by 5 bases and J by 3 bases, leaving 19 bases between them. CDR3: CASSPSGGTGDTEAFF. DNA for the CDR3: TGTGCCAGCAGCCCGAGTGGGGGGACTGGGGACACTGAAGCTTTCTTT.

V and J are TRBV29-1 and TRBJ2-2, with TRBD2 matching over 8 bases. Per germline, CDR1 SQVTM and CDR2 ANQGSEA. CDR3 length equals 14 residues. V lost 3 bases to trimming and J lost 5 bases; unmatched junction nucleotides: 5. The DNA for the CDR3 is TGCAGCGTTGAGGGGGGACTAGGGACCGGGGAGCTGTTTTTT. It specifies CSVEGGLGTGELFF.

This clone came up once. This chain connects TRBV2 to TRBJ1-6; D perhaps matches TRBD1 (5 bases). Trimming shortened V by 0 bases and J by 7 bases, and 10 bases separated the two germline ends. CDR3 length equals 15 residues. CDR1 is SNHLY and CDR2 is FYNNEI in the germline V gene. This CDR3 is CASSEAGSGNSPLHF. In DNA form, the CDR3 reads TGTGCCAGCAGTGAAGCCGGATCAGGGAATTCACCCCTCCACTTT. The whole variable domain, filled in from reference TRBV2 and TRBJ1-6, reads EPEVTQTPSHQVTQMGQEVILRCVPISNHLYFYWYRQILGQKVEFLVSFYNNEISEKSEIFDDQFSVERPDGSNFTLKIRSTKLEDSAMYFCASSEAGSGNSPLHFGNGTRLTVT.